The T cell receptor beta chain under discussion was sequenced for a study of blood T cells in healthy people across ages. Across the whole study: About one barcoded beta molecule per two T cells was captured by template switching.

As to this clonotype: The target antigen is unknown.

The germline V gene encodes CDR1 SGHRS and CDR2 YFSETQ. The CDR3 consists of 12 residues. The study recruited healthy Caucasian donors from Russia who were aged roughly 6 to 95. Donors each provided about 10 milliliters of peripheral blood. General observations from the study: Among T cells, TCR beta diversity per million cells dropped roughly linearly as age rose.

Combining a sample-barcoded 5' primer with a J-beta primer mix, a second PCR ran for about 6 to 12 cycles. TCRdb independently ran MiXCR on the 5' RACE reads; one entry per CDR3 protein. This table has about 650,000 distinct CDR3 sequences, 32% appearing once. The clonotype was recovered from a woman aged 80 or over in good health. The specimen was blood. The V call is TRBV5-1, the J call TRBJ2-4, with D unclear. The end of the DNA aligns better with TRBJ2-7, so the J call may be wrong. CDR3 region: CASSAGYDEQYF. In DNA, the CDR3 is TGCGCCAGCAGCGCCGGGTACGACGAGCAGTACTTC.